The text below deals with one T cell receptor (beta chain). This entry belongs to a study of blood T cell repertoires in COVID-19. Overall study context: Samples of COVID-19 (acute and convalescent) were obtained from the United States, Italy and Spain. PBMCs, B-cell-depleted T cells, or T cells were the source of the cDNA or gDNA that made up the material.

Methods used by the authors: From reference gene primer amplification, estimates of nucleated cell counts were derived. Data came from immunoSEQ multiplex PCR; TCRdb stores just in-frame clones and leaves some out. That table furnishes V, J and clone size, whereas the DNA furnished D and trimming. Found here are 200,000 to 250,000 clones, 70% to 90% of them singletons; the top ten hold roughly 3%. Trimming cost V 3 bases and J 2 bases, with 17 bases left between them. Germline loops: CDR1 LNHDA, CDR2 SQIVND (reference sequence). The CDR3 is 17 residues long. The rearrangement joins TRBV19 to TRBJ2-1; D possibly corresponds to TRBD2 (7 bases). What was sequenced was peripheral blood. The source is a man younger than 35 with active or convalescent COVID-19. For the CDR3, the DNA is TGTGCCAGTAGTATTAGGGGGGGTGCGGGAGCCTACAATGAGCAGTTCTTC. Translating gives CASSIRGGAGAYNEQFF.